This TCR beta chain was captured by sequencing in a study of Graves' ophthalmopathy and Graves' hyperthyroidism. This clonotype was counted at least ten times. RNA transcripts served as template for amplifying TCR beta CDR3 sequences. Scientists carried out first-round RT-PCR using HTBI primers and then a second-round multiplex PCR. TCRdb itself ran the multiplex PCR reads through MiXCR, one entry per CDR3 protein. The data hold 57,000 or so distinct CDR3 sequences, with under 55% observed a single time. V was shortened by 5 bases and J by 0 bases, with 11 bases between the two germline ends. The germline gives CDR1 WNHNN, CDR2 SYGVQD (reference sequence). The CDR3 totals 15 residues. Certain patients, namely those with other autoimmune diseases, uncontrolled infections, pregnancy or lactation, were excluded.

Sequencing used peripheral blood. The sequence was obtained from an adult woman with Graves' ophthalmopathy. The chain employs TRBV10-1 and TRBJ2-1; tentative D call: TRBD2 (6 bases). The chain's CDR3 is CASSPAGNSYNEQFF. The CDR3 region has the DNA TGCGCCAGCAGTCCCGCGGGGAACTCCTACAATGAGCAGTTCTTC.